The 15 T cell receptor beta chains given below trace back to one sample, sequenced in a study of identical twins. TCRdb recomputed calls from the 5' RACE reads with MiXCR, one row per CDR3 protein. The data contain 250,000 or so distinct CDR3 sequences, roughly 12% of them seen just once; the ten biggest clones take up 3.5% to 5%. These sequences were also reported in another study, on yellow fever vaccine responses in identical twins.

Source material: memory (CD45RO+) T cells sorted from blood. Receptors originate from a young woman in good health.

The chain is built from TRBV5-1 and TRBJ1-2; perhaps TRBD1 as D (5 bases). This CDR3 is built from 15 residues. CDR1 and CDR2 (germline): SGHRS, YFSETQ. Trimming cost V 0 bases and J 6 bases, with 15 bases left between them. CDR3 sequence: CASSLAPSGTDGYTF. CDR3 nucleotide sequence: TGCGCCAGCAGCTTGGCGCCCTCCGGGACCGATGGCTACACCTTC.

The J gene is TRBJ1-4, the V gene TRBV2, with D perhaps matching TRBD1 (5 bases). This CDR3 is built from 14 residues. Trimming shortened V by 4 bases and J by 7 bases, and 13 bases separated the two germline ends. CDR1 and CDR2 (germline): SNHLY, FYNNEI. The CDR3 protein is CASSVGGSVEKLFF. CDR3 in DNA: TGTGCCAGCAGTGTGGGGGGATCGGTTGAAAAACTGTTTTTT.

J is TRBJ2-1 and V is TRBV18; TRBD2 matches at 13 bases. Germline CDR1 reads KGHSH; CDR2 reads LQKENI. The length of the CDR3 is 17 residues. V was clipped by 3 bases and J by 7 bases; unmatched bases: 9. The CDR3, as DNA: TGTGCCAGCTCACCGGTGTCCGGGACTAGCGGGATAAATGAGCAGTTCTTC. Its protein is CASSPVSGTSGINEQFF. The complete variable domain, with remaining parts taken from reference TRBV18 and TRBJ2-1, reads NAGVMQNPRHLVRRRGQEARLRCSPMKGHSHVYWYRQLPEEGLKFMVYLQKENIIDESGMPKERFSAEFPKEGPSILRIQQVVRGDSAAYFCASSPVSGTSGINEQFFGPGTRLTVL.

V gene TRBV10-3 combines with J gene TRBJ2-1; TRBD1 is a possible D gene (5 bases). Trimming shortened V by 4 bases and J by 0 bases, and 7 bases separated the two germline ends. Germline V gene data show CDR1 as ENHRY and CDR2 as SYGVKD. There are 14 residues in the CDR3. CDR3 in amino acids: CAISGQGSYNEQFF. DNA for the CDR3: TGTGCCATCAGTGGGCAGGGCTCCTACAATGAGCAGTTCTTC.

This clonotype turned up a few times. The CDR3 nucleotides read TGTGCCAGCAGCTTCGCTTTGTCGAACACTGAAGCTTTCTTT. It specifies CASSFALSNTEAFF. The chain employs TRBV7-9 and TRBJ1-1, with D uncertain. CDR3 length: 14 amino acids. Trimming pared 3 bases from V and 1 base from J, leaving 9 bases between. Germline loops: CDR1 SEHNR, CDR2 FQNEAQ (reference sequence).

This clonotype was seen a few times. V is TRBV4-3 and J is TRBJ2-1; D is perhaps TRBD2 (5 bases). The CDR3 covers 15 residues. V dropped 0 bases and J dropped 7 bases, with 13 bases sitting between them. From germline, CDR1 is LGHNA and CDR2 YSLEER. For the CDR3, the DNA is TGCGCCAGCAGCCAAGATGGAAGCGGCGGGAATGAGCAGTTCTTC. Residues: CASSQDGSGGNEQFF.

The chain is built from TRBV7-9 and TRBJ2-1; D is perhaps TRBD1 or TRBD2 (6 bases each). The CDR3 is made up of 15 amino acids. The germline gives CDR1 SEHNR, CDR2 FQNEAQ (reference sequence). The V end was cut by 3 bases, the J end by 3 bases, with 12 bases between. The CDR3 nucleotides are TGTGCCAGCAGCTTCTCCGGGGGCCTCTACAATGAGCAGTTCTTC. Its protein product is CASSFSGGLYNEQFF.

This clonotype was observed a handful of times. The chain has TRBV2 and TRBJ2-1; D gene uncertain. The CDR3 sequence is 11 residues long. Germline V gene sequence: CDR1 SNHLY, CDR2 FYNNEI. V was clipped by 4 bases and J by 5 bases, with 3 bases between them. The CDR3 DNA reads as TGTGCCAGCAGTGTGGACAATGAGCAGTTCTTC. Translated: CASSVDNEQFF.

This clonotype was seen a handful of times. This chain joins TRBV7-9 and TRBJ2-2; D is uncertain. Germline assignment: CDR1 SEHNR and CDR2 FQNEAQ (reference sequence). Deletions cut 5 bases from V and 6 bases from J, with 16 bases between. The CDR3 sequence is 15 residues long. The CDR3 DNA sequence: TGTGCCAGCAGCAACCCCCGTGTGAGCGCCGGGGAGCTGTTTTTT. Translated, it gives CASSNPRVSAGELFF.

This clonotype was recorded many times. This chain connects TRBV29-1 to TRBJ1-5; possibly TRBD1 for D (6 bases). The length of the CDR3 is 12 residues. Germline CDR1 is SQVTM and CDR2 is ANQGSEA. The V end lost 6 bases, the J end lost 3 bases, and 9 bases lay between the germline ends. This CDR3 is CSVGQHNQPQHF. In DNA, the CDR3 is TGCAGCGTCGGACAGCACAATCAGCCCCAGCATTTT. The entire variable domain, with the rest obtained from reference TRBV29-1 and TRBJ1-5, is as follows: SAVISQKPSRDICQRGTSLTIQCQVDSQVTMMFWYRQQPGQSLTLIATANQGSEATYESGFVIDKFPISRPNLTFSTLTVSNMSPEDSSIYLCSVGQHNQPQHFGDGTRLSIL.

This clonotype was observed many times. V and J are TRBV28 and TRBJ2-5; D not resolved. The length of the CDR3 is 12 residues. Trimming removed 3 bases from V and 5 bases from J, with 7 bases in between. Germline V gives CDR1 MDHEN, CDR2 SYDVKM. The DNA for the CDR3 is TGTGCCAGCAGTTTTGGGCGGGAGACCCAGTACTTC. Protein product: CASSFGRETQYF.

The chain carries TRBV6-1 and TRBJ2-1; no reliable D call. The V gene lost 7 bases and the J gene lost 2 bases, with 3 bases spanning the gap. This CDR3 has 11 residues. Looked up from germline, CDR1 is MNHNS and CDR2 is SASEGT. CDR3 loop: CASITYNEQFF. CDR3 DNA: TGTGCCAGCATAACCTACAATGAGCAGTTCTTC.

This clonotype was seen a few times. CDR3 amino acids: CASSLGGTETQYF. DNA for the CDR3: TGCGCCAGTAGCCTCGGGGGAACGGAGACCCAGTACTTC. The chain links TRBV5-1 to TRBJ2-5, with D possibly being TRBD2 (6 bases). The germline V gene encodes CDR1 SGHRS and CDR2 YFSETQ. Trimming pared 8 bases from V and 5 bases from J, leaving 16 bases between. The CDR3 has 13 residues.

The CDR3 sequence: CASSDESRRGRYEQYF. CDR3 sequence (DNA): TGTGCCAGCAGTGATGAGTCAAGGAGGGGGCGATACGAGCAGTACTTC. This rearrangement joins TRBV25-1 to TRBJ2-7; TRBD1 might be the D (7 bases). V lost 3 bases, J lost 4 bases, and 19 bases lay in between. Germline V lookup: CDR1 MGHDK, CDR2 SYGVNS. The CDR3 consists of 16 residues.

Only a few counts were recorded for this clonotype. CDR3 residues: CASSSPGAMGYNEQFF. CDR3 coding DNA: TGTGCCAGCAGTTCTCCGGGGGCTATGGGGTACAATGAGCAGTTCTTC. J is TRBJ2-1 and V is TRBV27; the D gene could be TRBD1 or TRBD2 (6 bases each). V was shortened by 4 bases and J by 4 bases, with 17 bases between the two germline ends. The germline V gene has CDR1 MNHEY and CDR2 SMNVEV (reference sequence). The CDR3 runs 16 residues.